This T cell receptor beta chain was sequenced during a study of cytomegalovirus exposure and HLA in healthy donors. Whole-study context: Earlier sequencing of about 200 million T cells yielded 120 million or so unique TCR beta sequences.

General study findings and limits: TCR beta chain V- and J-gene trimming was linked, in a later analysis, to a missense variant in DCLRE1C. With further analysis later on, most CMV-associated TCR beta chains appeared HLA-restricted.

A note on this clone: Its specificity is not known. Compared with germline, one end of the junction differs, possibly owing to a read error.

The PCR was carried out with 60 Vbeta primers and 13 Jbeta primers. The data were produced by immunoSEQ multiplex PCR, yet TCRdb's version contains in-frame clones alone and is incomplete. This sample yields around 140,000 clones, of which 70% to 90% are seen a single time; 0.45% to 0.55% belongs to the top ten. In germline, CDR1 is SEHNR, CDR2 FQNEAQ (reference sequence). CDR3 length equals 15 residues. All the people who gave samples were healthy bone marrow donors. The sample was PBMCs. The J gene is TRBJ2-2, the V gene TRBV7-9; 13 bases are a match to TRBD2. The sequence derives from a woman aged 40-49 years in good health and CMV-seronegative. For the CDR3, the DNA is TGTTCCAGCAGTCGCGGACTAGCGGGAGCCGGGGAGCTGTTTTTT. This translates into CSSSRGLAGAGELFF.